The clone carrying this T cell receptor beta chain has only a few counts. Its antigen is unknown. Trimming pared 7 bases from V and 9 bases from J, leaving 28 bases between. Germline V CDR1 and CDR2: SGHTA, FQGNSA. The CDR3 is 17 amino acids. These data come from a study of T-cell reconstitution after alpha-beta-depleted transplantation in children. Study conclusions and caveats: Elevated TCRbeta diversity at day 60 was traced, in some patients, to surviving recipient T cells and thymic progenitors.

Preparing the TCRbeta library involved the use of unique molecular identifiers. TCRdb re-called the PCR reads with MiXCR, one entry per CDR3 protein. The profile shows 450,000 to 700,000 distinct CDR3 sequences, approximately 30% of them singletons. The TCR sequence derives from a boy younger than two with Wiskott-Aldrich syndrome, due to receive a stem cell transplant. This specimen was PBMCs, taken before TCRalphabeta/CD19-depleted stem cell transplant. This chain links TRBV7-2 with TRBJ2-1, with a possible D match to TRBD2 (6 bases). CDR3 protein: CASTLRGLATIGGEQFF. The CDR3, as DNA: TGTGCCAGCACCTTGCGTGGGCTAGCGACAATTGGGGGTGAGCAGTTCTTC.